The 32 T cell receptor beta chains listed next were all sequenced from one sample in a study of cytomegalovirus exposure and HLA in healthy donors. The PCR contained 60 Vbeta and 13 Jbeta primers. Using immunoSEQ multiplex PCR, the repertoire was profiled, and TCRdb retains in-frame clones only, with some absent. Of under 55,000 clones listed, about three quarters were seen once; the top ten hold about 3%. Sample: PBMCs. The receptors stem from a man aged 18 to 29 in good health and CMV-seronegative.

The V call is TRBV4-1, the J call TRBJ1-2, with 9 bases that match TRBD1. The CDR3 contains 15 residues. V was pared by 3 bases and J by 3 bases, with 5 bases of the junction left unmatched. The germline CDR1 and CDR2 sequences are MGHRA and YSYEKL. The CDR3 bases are TGCGCCAGCAGCCACCTGAGGACAGGGGACTATGGCTACACCTTC. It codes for CASSHLRTGDYGYTF.

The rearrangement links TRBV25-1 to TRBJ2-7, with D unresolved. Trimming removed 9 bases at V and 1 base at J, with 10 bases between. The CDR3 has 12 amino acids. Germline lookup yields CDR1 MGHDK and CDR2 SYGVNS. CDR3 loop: CASLGGSYEQYF. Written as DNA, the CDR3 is TGTGCCAGTTTAGGCGGTTCCTACGAGCAGTACTTC.

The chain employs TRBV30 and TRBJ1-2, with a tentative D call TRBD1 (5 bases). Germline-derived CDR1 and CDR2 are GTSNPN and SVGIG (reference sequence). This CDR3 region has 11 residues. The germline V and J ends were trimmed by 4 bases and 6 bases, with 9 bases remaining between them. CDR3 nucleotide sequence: TGTGCCTGGATGACAGTTGATGGCTACACCTTC. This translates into CAWMTVDGYTF.

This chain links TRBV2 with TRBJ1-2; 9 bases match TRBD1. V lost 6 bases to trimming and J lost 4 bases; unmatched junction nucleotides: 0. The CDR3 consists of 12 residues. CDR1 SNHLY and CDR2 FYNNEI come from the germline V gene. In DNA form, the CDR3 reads TGTGCCAGCAGGGGACAGGGCTATGGCTACACCTTC. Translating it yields CASRGQGYGYTF.

For the CDR3, the DNA is TGCGCCAGCAGGGGACAGGGCTCCTACGAGCAGTACTTC. It specifies CASRGQGSYEQYF. The V gene is TRBV10-2, the J gene TRBJ2-7; 9 nucleotides line up with TRBD1. The CDR3 covers 13 residues. V was pared by 6 bases and J by 0 bases, with 0 bases of the junction left unmatched. Germline assignment: CDR1 WSHSY and CDR2 SAAADI.

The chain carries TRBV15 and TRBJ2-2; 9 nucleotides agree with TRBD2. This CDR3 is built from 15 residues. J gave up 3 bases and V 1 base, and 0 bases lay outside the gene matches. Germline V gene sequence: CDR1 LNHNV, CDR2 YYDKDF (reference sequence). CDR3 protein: CATSRGTSDTGELFF. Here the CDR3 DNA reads TGTGCCACCAGCAGAGGGACTAGCGACACCGGGGAGCTGTTTTTT.

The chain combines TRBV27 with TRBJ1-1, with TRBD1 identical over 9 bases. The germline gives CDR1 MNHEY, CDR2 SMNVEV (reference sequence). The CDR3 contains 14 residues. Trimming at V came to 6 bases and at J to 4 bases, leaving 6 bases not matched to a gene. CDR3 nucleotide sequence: TGTGCCAGCAGGGACAGGGGAGGAACCACTGAAGCTTTCTTT. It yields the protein CASRDRGGTTEAFF.

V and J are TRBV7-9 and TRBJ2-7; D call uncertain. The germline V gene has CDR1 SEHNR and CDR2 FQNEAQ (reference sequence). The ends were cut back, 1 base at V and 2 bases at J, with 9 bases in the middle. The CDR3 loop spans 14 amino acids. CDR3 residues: CASSLGRPTYEQYF. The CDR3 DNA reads TGTGCCAGCAGCTTAGGGCGGCCGACCTACGAGCAGTACTTC.

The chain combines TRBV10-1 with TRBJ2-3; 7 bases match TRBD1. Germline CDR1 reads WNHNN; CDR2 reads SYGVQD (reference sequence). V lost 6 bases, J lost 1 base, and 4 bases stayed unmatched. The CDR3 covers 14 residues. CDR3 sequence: CASSRQGGTDTQYF. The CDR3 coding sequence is TGCGCCAGCAGCCGACAGGGAGGCACAGATACGCAGTATTTT.

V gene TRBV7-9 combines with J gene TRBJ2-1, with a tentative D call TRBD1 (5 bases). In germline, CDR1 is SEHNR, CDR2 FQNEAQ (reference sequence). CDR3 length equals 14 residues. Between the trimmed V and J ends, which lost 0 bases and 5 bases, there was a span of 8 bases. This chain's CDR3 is CASSLAMGHNEQFF. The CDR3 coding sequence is TGTGCCAGCAGCTTAGCCATGGGGCACAATGAGCAGTTCTTC.

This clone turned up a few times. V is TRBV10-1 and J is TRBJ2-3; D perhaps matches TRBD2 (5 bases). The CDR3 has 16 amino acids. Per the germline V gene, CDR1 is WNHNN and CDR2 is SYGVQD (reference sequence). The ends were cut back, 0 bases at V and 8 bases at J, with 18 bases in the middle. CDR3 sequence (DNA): TGCGCCAGCAGTGAGTCTGTGGGTACGAGGGCAGCTACGCAGTATTTT. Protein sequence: CASSESVGTRAATQYF.

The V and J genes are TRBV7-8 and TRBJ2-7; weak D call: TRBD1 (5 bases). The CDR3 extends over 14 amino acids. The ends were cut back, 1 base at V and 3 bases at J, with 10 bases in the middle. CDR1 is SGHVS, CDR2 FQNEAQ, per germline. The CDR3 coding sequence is TGTGCCAGCAGCTTAGATGCAGGGAACTACGAGCAGTACTTC. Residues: CASSLDAGNYEQYF. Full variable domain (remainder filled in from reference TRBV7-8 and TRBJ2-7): GAGVSQSPRYKVAKRGQDVALRCDPISGHVSLFWYQQALGQGPEFLTYFQNEAQLDKSGLPSDRFFAERPEGSVSTLKIQRTQQEDSAVYLCASSLDAGNYEQYFGPGTRLTVT.

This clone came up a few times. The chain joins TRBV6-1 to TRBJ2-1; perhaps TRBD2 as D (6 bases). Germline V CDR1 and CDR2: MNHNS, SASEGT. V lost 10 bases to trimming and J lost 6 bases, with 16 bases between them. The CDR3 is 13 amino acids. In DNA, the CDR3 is TGTGCCATCGCGGAAACTAGCCTCAATGAGCAGTTCTTC. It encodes CAIAETSLNEQFF.

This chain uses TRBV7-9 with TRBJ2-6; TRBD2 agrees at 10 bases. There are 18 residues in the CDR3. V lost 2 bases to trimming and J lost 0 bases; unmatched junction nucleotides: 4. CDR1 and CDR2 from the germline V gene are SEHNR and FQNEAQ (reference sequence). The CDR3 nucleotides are TGTGCCAGCAGCTTACGTCCTAGCGGGAGCTCTGGGGCCAACGTCCTGACTTTC. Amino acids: CASSLRPSGSSGANVLTF.

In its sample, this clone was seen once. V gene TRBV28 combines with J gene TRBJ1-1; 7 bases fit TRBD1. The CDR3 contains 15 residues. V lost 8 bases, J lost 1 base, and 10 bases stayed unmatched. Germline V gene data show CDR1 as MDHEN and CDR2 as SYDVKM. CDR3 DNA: TGTGCCAGCTATACCAACCACAGGGGGAACACTGAAGCTTTCTTT. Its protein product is CASYTNHRGNTEAFF.

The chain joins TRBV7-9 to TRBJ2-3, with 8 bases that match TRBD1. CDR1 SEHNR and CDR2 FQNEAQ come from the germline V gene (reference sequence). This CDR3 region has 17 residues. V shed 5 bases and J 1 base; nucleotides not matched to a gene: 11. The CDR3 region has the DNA TGTGCCAGCAGCCCCGGCTTGCAGGGGGCCGGCACAGATACGCAGTATTTT. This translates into CASSPGLQGAGTDTQYF.

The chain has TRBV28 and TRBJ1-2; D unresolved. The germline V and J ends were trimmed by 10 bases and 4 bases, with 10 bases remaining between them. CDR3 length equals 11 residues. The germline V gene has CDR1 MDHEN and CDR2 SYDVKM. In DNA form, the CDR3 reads TGTGCCACACAGCTGGGCTATGGCTACACCTTC. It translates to CATQLGYGYTF.

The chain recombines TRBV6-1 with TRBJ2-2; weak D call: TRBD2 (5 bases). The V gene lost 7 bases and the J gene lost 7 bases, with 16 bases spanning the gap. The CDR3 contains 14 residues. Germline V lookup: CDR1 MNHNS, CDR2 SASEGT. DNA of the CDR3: TGTGCCAGCAAATTAGACTACTTCTACGGGGAGCTGTTTTTT. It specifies CASKLDYFYGELFF.

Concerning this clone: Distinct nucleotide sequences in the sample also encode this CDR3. CDR3 region: CASSLGTIPYEQYF. The CDR3 nucleotides are TGTGCCAGCAGTTTGGGGACAATCCCGTACGAGCAGTACTTC. V is TRBV28 and J is TRBJ2-7, with TRBD1 as a possible D gene (6 bases). CDR3 length equals 14 residues. The germline gives CDR1 MDHEN, CDR2 SYDVKM. V dropped 3 bases and J dropped 4 bases, with 13 bases sitting between them.

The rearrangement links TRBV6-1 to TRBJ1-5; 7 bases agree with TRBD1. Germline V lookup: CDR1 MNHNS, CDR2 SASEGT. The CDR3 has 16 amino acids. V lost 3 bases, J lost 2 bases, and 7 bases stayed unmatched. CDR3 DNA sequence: TGTGCCAGCAGTGATGGGACAGCTTTCGGCAATCAGCCCCAGCATTTT. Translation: CASSDGTAFGNQPQHF.

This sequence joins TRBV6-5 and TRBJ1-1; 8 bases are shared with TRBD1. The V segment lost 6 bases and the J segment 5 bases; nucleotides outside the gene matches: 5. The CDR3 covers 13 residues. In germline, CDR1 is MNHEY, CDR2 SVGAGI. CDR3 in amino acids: CASRRYRGTEAFF. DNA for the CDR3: TGTGCCAGCAGACGGTACAGGGGGACTGAAGCTTTCTTT.

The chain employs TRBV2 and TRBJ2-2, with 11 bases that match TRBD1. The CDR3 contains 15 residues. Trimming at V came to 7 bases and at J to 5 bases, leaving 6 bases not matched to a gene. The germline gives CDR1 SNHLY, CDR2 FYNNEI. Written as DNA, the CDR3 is TGTGCCAGCACTGACGGGACAGGGGGTACCGGGGAGCTGTTTTTT. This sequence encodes CASTDGTGGTGELFF.

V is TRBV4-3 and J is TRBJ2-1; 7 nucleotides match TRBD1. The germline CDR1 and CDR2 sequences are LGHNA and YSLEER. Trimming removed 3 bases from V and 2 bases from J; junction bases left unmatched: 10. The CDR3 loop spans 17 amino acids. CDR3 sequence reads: CASSHKTTGVTYNEQFF. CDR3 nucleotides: TGCGCCAGCAGCCACAAGACCACAGGGGTAACCTACAATGAGCAGTTCTTC.

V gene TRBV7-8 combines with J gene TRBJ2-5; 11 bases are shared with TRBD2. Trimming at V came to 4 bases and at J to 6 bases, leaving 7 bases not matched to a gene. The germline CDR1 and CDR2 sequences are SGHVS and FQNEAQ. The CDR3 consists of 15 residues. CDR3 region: CASSSTSGMVKTQYF. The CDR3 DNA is TGTGCCAGCAGCTCGACTAGCGGGATGGTGAAGACCCAGTACTTC.

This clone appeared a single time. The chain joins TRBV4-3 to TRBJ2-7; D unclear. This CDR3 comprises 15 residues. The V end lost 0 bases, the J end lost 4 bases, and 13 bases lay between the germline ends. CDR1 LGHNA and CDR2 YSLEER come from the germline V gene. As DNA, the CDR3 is TGCGCCAGCAGCCAAGACGGCCAGACTTTTTACGAGCAGTACTTC. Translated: CASSQDGQTFYEQYF.

The CDR3 here is CASRPTTGTPYEQYF. In nucleotides, the CDR3 is TGTGCCAGCAGACCAACGACAGGGACCCCCTACGAGCAGTACTTC. The chain couples TRBV28 to TRBJ2-7; TRBD1 matches 7 bases. The CDR3 totals 15 residues. J was trimmed by 2 bases and V by 6 bases; bases with no gene match: 10. Germline V CDR1 and CDR2: MDHEN, SYDVKM.

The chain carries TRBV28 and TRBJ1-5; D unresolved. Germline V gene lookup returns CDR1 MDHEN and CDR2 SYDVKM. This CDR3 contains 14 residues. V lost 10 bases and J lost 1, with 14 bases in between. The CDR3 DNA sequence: TGTGCCACCAAATCCGCAGGAAGCAATCAGCCCCAGCATTTT. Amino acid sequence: CATKSAGSNQPQHF.

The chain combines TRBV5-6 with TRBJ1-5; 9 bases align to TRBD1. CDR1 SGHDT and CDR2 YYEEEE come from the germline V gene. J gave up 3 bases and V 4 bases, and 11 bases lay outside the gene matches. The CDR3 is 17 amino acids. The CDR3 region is CASSQYRDRAPNQPQHF. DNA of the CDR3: TGTGCCAGCAGCCAATACCGGGACAGGGCACCCAATCAGCCCCAGCATTTT.

CDR3 residues: CASSPTGLPRIDEQFF. Here the CDR3 DNA reads TGTGCCAGCAGCCCTACCGGACTTCCTCGAATAGATGAGCAGTTCTTC. V usage is TRBV4-2 and J usage is TRBJ2-1; TRBD2 is a possible D gene (5 bases). Looked up from germline, CDR1 is LGHNA and CDR2 is YNFKEQ. The V end was cut by 4 bases, the J end by 8 bases, with 21 bases between. The CDR3 runs to 16 residues.

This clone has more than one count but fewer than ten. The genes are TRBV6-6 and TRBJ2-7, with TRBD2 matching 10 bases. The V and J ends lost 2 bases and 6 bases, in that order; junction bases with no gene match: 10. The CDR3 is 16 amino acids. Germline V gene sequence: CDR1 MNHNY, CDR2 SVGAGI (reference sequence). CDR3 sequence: CASSYDDSGRTAEQYF. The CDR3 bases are TGTGCCAGCAGTTACGACGATAGCGGGAGGACCGCCGAGCAGTACTTC.

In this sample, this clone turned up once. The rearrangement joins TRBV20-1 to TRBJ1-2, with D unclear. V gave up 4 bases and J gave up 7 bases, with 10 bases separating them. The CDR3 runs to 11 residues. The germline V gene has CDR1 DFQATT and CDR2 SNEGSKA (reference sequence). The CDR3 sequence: CSAKIRFGYTF. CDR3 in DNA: TGCAGTGCTAAAATCAGGTTTGGCTACACCTTC.

CDR3 loop: CASRTTQGATEAFF. As DNA, the CDR3 is TGTGCCAGCAGGACGACCCAGGGGGCAACTGAAGCTTTCTTT. The genes are TRBV6-5 and TRBJ1-1; TRBD1 aligns across 8 bases. Germline V gene lookup returns CDR1 MNHEY and CDR2 SVGAGI. CDR3 size: 14 residues. V lost 6 bases, J lost 5 bases, and 8 bases stayed unmatched.